What follows are 13 T cell receptor beta chains derived from one specimen sequenced in a study of Graves' ophthalmopathy and Graves' hyperthyroidism. RNA transcripts provided the template for amplifying TCR beta CDR3 regions. HTBI-primed RT-PCR formed the first round, and a multiplex PCR formed the second. TCRdb called the multiplex PCR reads again in MiXCR, with one record for every CDR3 protein. The data show about 480,000 distinct CDR3 sequences, 13% to 15% seen once. Source material: blood. The receptors here all came from a woman aged 25 to 45 with Graves' ophthalmopathy.

The CDR3 loop reads CASSEYQGPNSPLHF. Written as DNA, the CDR3 is TGTGCCAGCAGTGAATATCAGGGCCCAAATTCACCCCTCCACTTT. The chain carries TRBV6-1 and TRBJ1-6, with D tentatively TRBD1 (5 bases). Looked up from germline, CDR1 is MNHNS and CDR2 is SASEGT. V lost 2 bases to trimming and J lost 7 bases, with 12 bases between them. This CDR3 region has 15 residues.

There are many counts of this clonotype. Written as DNA, the CDR3 is TGTGCCAGCAGCATGGTACAGGGGGCGAGGTGGCAAGAGACCCAGTACTTC. It yields the protein CASSMVQGARWQETQYF. The V and J genes are TRBV28 and TRBJ2-5; TRBD1 aligns across 9 bases. Germline V lookup: CDR1 MDHEN, CDR2 SYDVKM. The CDR3 contains 17 residues. The trim removed 6 bases at V and 2 bases at J, leaving 13 bases unmatched.

J is TRBJ2-5 and V is TRBV20-1; TRBD1 or TRBD2 may be the D gene (5 bases each). V dropped 5 bases and J dropped 8 bases, with 15 bases sitting between them. The V gene's germline CDR1 is DFQATT and CDR2 SNEGSKA (reference sequence). CDR3 length equals 12 residues. This chain's CDR3 is CSASPTEGTQYF. Here the CDR3 DNA reads TGCAGTGCTTCGCCGACAGAGGGCACCCAGTACTTC.

The sample holds many counts of this clonotype. This chain uses TRBV12-3 or TRBV12-4 with TRBJ1-1, with D possibly being TRBD1 (6 bases). The CDR3 consists of 14 residues. Trimming pared 2 bases from V and 4 bases from J, leaving 11 bases between. CDR3 region: CASSLQGTATEAFF. The CDR3 DNA is TGTGCCAGCAGTTTACAGGGGACGGCCACTGAAGCTTTCTTT.

This clonotype was detected many times. The chain combines TRBV12-3 or TRBV12-4 with TRBJ2-3, with 9 nucleotides matching TRBD2. Trimming at V came to 6 bases and at J to 0 bases, leaving 4 bases not matched to a gene. The CDR3 covers 15 residues. The CDR3 nucleotides read TGTGCCAGCAGGTCTAGCGGGGTTAGCACAGATACGCAGTATTTT. This gives the protein CASRSSGVSTDTQYF.

This clonotype was counted at least ten times. The V call is TRBV14, the J call TRBJ2-7, with 7 bases fitting TRBD1. The length of the CDR3 is 13 residues. Germline lookup yields CDR1 SGHDN and CDR2 FVKESK. Trimming cost V 4 bases and J 5 bases; bases outside gene matches: 5. CDR3 residues: CASSPRGGNEQYF. CDR3 nucleotide sequence: TGTGCCAGCAGCCCTCGAGGGGGCAACGAGCAGTACTTC.

This chain joins TRBV30 and TRBJ1-2, with D possibly TRBD1 on 5 matching bases. The V gene's germline CDR1 is GTSNPN and CDR2 SVGIG (reference sequence). The length of the CDR3 is 14 residues. Trimming took off 5 bases at V and 4 bases at J, with 17 bases between the two ends. CDR3 protein: CAWAPTGRSYGYTF. The CDR3 bases are TGTGCCTGGGCACCAACAGGTCGGAGCTATGGCTACACCTTC.

In this sample, this clonotype turned up many times. The V and J genes are TRBV24-1 and TRBJ2-2; D ambiguous. Germline CDR1 KGHDR, CDR2 SFDVKD. This CDR3 spans 12 amino acids. Deletions cut 10 bases from V and 0 bases from J, with 5 bases between. CDR3 sequence (DNA): TGTGCCACTGGAGCGAACACCGGGGAGCTGTTTTTT. Its protein is CATGANTGELFF.

The table lists this clonotype with many counts. The chain carries TRBV6-1 and TRBJ2-2; a weak D match, TRBD1 (6 bases). The CDR3 has 13 amino acids. The V gene lost 4 bases and the J gene lost 8 bases, with 11 bases spanning the gap. Germline V gives CDR1 MNHNS, CDR2 SASEGT. The chain's CDR3 is CASSANRVGELFF. DNA for the CDR3: TGTGCCAGCAGTGCTAACAGGGTTGGGGAGCTGTTTTTT.

The count of this clonotype is one. A much bigger clone sits one base away, suggesting this may be a read error. This rearrangement joins TRBV7-9 to TRBJ2-7, with D hard to call. CDR3 length: 13 amino acids. Germline-derived CDR1 and CDR2 are SEHNR and FQNEAQ (reference sequence). The CDR3 DNA follows: TGTTCCAGCAGCTTCGACCTATCCTACGAGCAGTACTTC. The encoded protein is CSSSFDLSYEQYF.

The count of this clonotype is one. V and J are TRBV6-2 or TRBV6-3 and TRBJ2-7, with 8 bases that match TRBD2. V dropped 5 bases and J dropped 0; count of bases not matched to a gene: 9. CDR1 is MNHEY, CDR2 SVGEGT, per germline. This CDR3 is built from 16 residues. The DNA for the CDR3 is TGTGCCAGCAGTCCCCTTCGAGCGGGGGCCTCCTACGAGCAGTACTTC. Amino acid sequence: CASSPLRAGASYEQYF.

This clonotype came up many times. The V and J genes are TRBV20-1 and TRBJ1-2; 9 bases map to TRBD1. V dropped 0 bases and J dropped 4; count of bases not matched to a gene: 6. This CDR3 is built from 15 residues. Germline loops: CDR1 DFQATT, CDR2 SNEGSKA (reference sequence). The CDR3 loop is CSAREPGQGSYGYTF. Here the CDR3 DNA reads TGCAGTGCTAGAGAACCGGGACAGGGAAGCTATGGCTACACCTTC.

This chain connects TRBV6-1 to TRBJ2-7; D tentatively fits TRBD1 or TRBD2 (6 bases each). The V end lost 2 bases, the J end lost 2 bases, and 16 bases lay between the germline ends. In germline, CDR1 is MNHNS, CDR2 SASEGT. The CDR3 length is 16 residues. In DNA, the CDR3 is TGTGCCAGCAGTGAACGAGGGGGGATTTGGGCCTACGAGCAGTACTTC. This translates into CASSERGGIWAYEQYF.